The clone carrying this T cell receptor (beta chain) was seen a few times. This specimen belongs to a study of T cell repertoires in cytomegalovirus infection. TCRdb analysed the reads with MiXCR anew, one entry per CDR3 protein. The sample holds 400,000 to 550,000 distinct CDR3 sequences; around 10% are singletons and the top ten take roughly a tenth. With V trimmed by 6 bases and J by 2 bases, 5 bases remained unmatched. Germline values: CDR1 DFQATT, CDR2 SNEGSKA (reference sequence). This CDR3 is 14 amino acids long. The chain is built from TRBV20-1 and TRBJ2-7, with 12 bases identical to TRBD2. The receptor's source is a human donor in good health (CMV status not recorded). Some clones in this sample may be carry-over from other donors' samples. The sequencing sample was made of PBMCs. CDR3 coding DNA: TGCAGTGCCCCGAGGACTAGCGGGACCTACGAGCAGTACTTC. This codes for CSAPRTSGTYEQYF.